This T cell receptor beta chain emerged from a study of cytomegalovirus exposure and HLA in healthy donors. Findings of the study overall: The classifier reportedly diagnosed cytomegalovirus status with high sensitivity and specificity.

The primer mix had 60 Vbeta and 13 Jbeta primers. Sequencing used immunoSEQ multiplex PCR; TCRdb keeps in-frame clones, though not all of them. The data contain about 120,000 clones, around three quarters of them seen just once; the ten biggest clones take up less than 3.5%. Notes on this clone: The antigen is undetermined.

Germline V gives CDR1 SGHVS, CDR2 FQNEAQ. The CDR3 is made up of 16 amino acids. The V segment lost 0 bases and the J segment 5 bases; nucleotides outside the gene matches: 7. The rearrangement links TRBV7-8 to TRBJ2-1; the match to TRBD2 covers 7 bases. Sequenced: PBMCs. This clonotype was sampled from a female donor in good health and CMV-seronegative. The CDR3 is CASSLAGIRGDNEQFF. The CDR3 DNA reads as TGTGCCAGCAGCTTAGCGGGTATACGGGGGGACAATGAGCAGTTCTTC. The full variable domain, completed using reference TRBV7-8 and TRBJ2-1, is GAGVSQSPRYKVAKRGQDVALRCDPISGHVSLFWYQQALGQGPEFLTYFQNEAQLDKSGLPSDRFFAERPEGSVSTLKIQRTQQEDSAVYLCASSLAGIRGDNEQFFGPGTRLTVL.